A selection of T cell receptor beta chains follows, all from one sample in a study of siplizumab effects on memory and regulatory T cells. Produced via immunoSEQ multiplex PCR; TCRdb's table is partial and in-frame only. The repertoire has around 120,000 clones, around 94% of them found once; the top ten carry around 1.7%. Sequenced sample: non-Treg CD4+ T cells sorted from blood. These receptors were taken from a human donor in good health. Both conserved end residues are part of each CDR3. Each record gives: clone size, D gene, J gene, V gene, CDR3 DNA, CDR3 protein. The D gene is left open where the match is weak. Clone size is not always given. Where it is, it says once, few, many or a class for expanded clones.

clone size: -; D gene: TRBD1; J gene: TRBJ2-2; V gene: TRBV7-7; CDR3 DNA: TGTGCCAGCAGCTCCGGCGGCAGGGGGCTCGGGGAGCTGTTTTTT; CDR3 protein: CASSSGGRGLGELFF
clone size: -; D gene: -; J gene: TRBJ2-1; V gene: TRBV5-1; CDR3 DNA: TGCGCCAGCAGCTTGGATGGGGAGCAGTTCTTC; CDR3 protein: CASSLDGEQFF
clone size: -; D gene: -; J gene: TRBJ2-5; V gene: TRBV5-1; CDR3 DNA: TGCGCCAGCAGCTTGGGGGCGGAGACCCAGTACTTC; CDR3 protein: CASSLGAETQYF
clone size: -; D gene: TRBD2; J gene: TRBJ2-5; V gene: TRBV13; CDR3 DNA: TGTGCCAGCAGCTTGGCGACTAGCCCGTACCAAGAGACCCAGTACTTC; CDR3 protein: CASSLATSPYQETQYF
clone size: -; D gene: TRBD1; J gene: TRBJ2-2; V gene: TRBV5-1; CDR3 DNA: TGCGCCAGCAGCTCGGGACAGGTGAACACCGGGGAGCTGTTTTTT; CDR3 protein: CASSSGQVNTGELFF
clone size: -; D gene: -; J gene: TRBJ2-1; V gene: TRBV6-1; CDR3 DNA: TGTGCCAGCAGAAGGACTTCATACAATGAGCAGTTCTTC; CDR3 protein: CASRRTSYNEQFF
clone size: -; D gene: -; J gene: TRBJ1-1; V gene: TRBV7-9; CDR3 DNA: TGTGCCAGCACGAAAGGGAACACTGAAGCTTTCTTT; CDR3 protein: CASTKGNTEAFF
clone size: -; D gene: TRBD2; J gene: TRBJ2-7; V gene: TRBV27; CDR3 DNA: TGTGCCAGCAGTCTATCGCTACTAGCGGGAGGATACGAGCAGTACTTC; CDR3 protein: CASSLSLLAGGYEQYF
clone size: -; D gene: -; J gene: TRBJ2-2; V gene: TRBV11-3; CDR3 DNA: TGTGCCAGCAGCCGTCTTAGAGGTGGAGGGGAGCTGTTTTTT; CDR3 protein: CASSRLRGGGELFF
clone size: -; D gene: -; J gene: TRBJ1-5; V gene: TRBV27; CDR3 DNA: TGTGCCAGCAGTCCCCTTGCCGTGGATGAGCCCCAGCATTTT; CDR3 protein: CASSPLAVDEPQHF
clone size: -; D gene: TRBD1; J gene: TRBJ2-5; V gene: TRBV30; CDR3 DNA: TGTGCCTGGAGTGTGGGACAGGGCTATGAGACCCAGTACTTC; CDR3 protein: CAWSVGQGYETQYF
clone size: -; D gene: -; J gene: TRBJ1-1; V gene: TRBV2; CDR3 DNA: TGTGCCAGCCTTTCGGACAGGAACACTGAAGCTTTCTTT; CDR3 protein: CASLSDRNTEAFF
clone size: -; D gene: TRBD1; J gene: TRBJ2-5; V gene: TRBV5-1; CDR3 DNA: TGCGCCAGCAGCTTGGTGGGACAGTACCAAGAGACCCAGTACTTC; CDR3 protein: CASSLVGQYQETQYF
clone size: -; D gene: -; J gene: TRBJ2-1; V gene: TRBV11-2; CDR3 DNA: TGTGCCAGCAGGGCTACAGGGTCTGCCTACAATGAGCAGTTCTTC; CDR3 protein: CASRATGSAYNEQFF
clone size: -; D gene: -; J gene: TRBJ2-7; V gene: TRBV2; CDR3 DNA: TGTGCCAGCACGGGCCTGTACGAGCAGTACTTC; CDR3 protein: CASTGLYEQYF
clone size: -; D gene: TRBD1; J gene: TRBJ2-7; V gene: TRBV18; CDR3 DNA: TGTGCCAGCTCACTAGGGCAGGGGGCCCTTTGGGAGCAGTACTTC; CDR3 protein: CASSLGQGALWEQYF
clone size: -; D gene: -; J gene: TRBJ1-1; V gene: TRBV2; CDR3 DNA: TGTGCCAGCAGTGAAGCAGCAGGGTACGTTGAAGCTTTCTTT; CDR3 protein: CASSEAAGYVEAFF
clone size: once; D gene: -; J gene: TRBJ2-7; V gene: TRBV6-5; CDR3 DNA: TGTGCCAGCACCTCCGACAGGAATTACGAGCAGTACTTC; CDR3 protein: CASTSDRNYEQYF
clone size: -; D gene: -; J gene: TRBJ2-5; V gene: TRBV29-1; CDR3 DNA: TGCAGCCTTCTCCCCATTCCAGAGACCCAGTACTTC; CDR3 protein: CSLLPIPETQYF
clone size: -; D gene: TRBD2; J gene: TRBJ2-1; V gene: TRBV14; CDR3 DNA: TGTGCCAGCGGCTCAGCGGGAGTAAGGAATGAGCAGTTCTTC; CDR3 protein: CASGSAGVRNEQFF
clone size: -; D gene: -; J gene: TRBJ2-7; V gene: TRBV11-2; CDR3 DNA: TGTGCCAGCAGCTCGGACAGCCACGAGCAGTACTTC; CDR3 protein: CASSSDSHEQYF
clone size: -; D gene: -; J gene: TRBJ2-3; V gene: TRBV4-2; CDR3 DNA: TGTGCCAGCAGCCAAGTAACGGGTCCAGATACGCAGTATTTT; CDR3 protein: CASSQVTGPDTQYF
clone size: -; D gene: TRBD2; J gene: TRBJ2-7; V gene: TRBV5-1; CDR3 DNA: TGCGCCAGCAACGGACTAGCGGGTACCCCTCGGGAGCAGTACTTC; CDR3 protein: CASNGLAGTPREQYF
clone size: -; D gene: TRBD2; J gene: TRBJ2-7; V gene: TRBV5-1; CDR3 DNA: TGCGCCAGCAGCTTGGGACTAGCGGGGGGACACTACGAGCAGTACTTC; CDR3 protein: CASSLGLAGGHYEQYF
clone size: -; D gene: -; J gene: TRBJ2-2; V gene: TRBV11-2; CDR3 DNA: TGTGCCAGCAGTAACACCGGGGAGCTGTTTTTT; CDR3 protein: CASSNTGELFF
clone size: -; D gene: TRBD2; J gene: TRBJ2-7; V gene: TRBV7-2; CDR3 DNA: TGTGCCAGCAGCTACGTCCGCGGGGGCTACGAGCAGTACTTC; CDR3 protein: CASSYVRGGYEQYF
clone size: -; D gene: TRBD2; J gene: TRBJ2-5; V gene: TRBV19; CDR3 DNA: TGTGCCAGTAGTTCACCGACAGGAACCGGGACTAGCGGGATAGAGACCCAGTACTTC; CDR3 protein: CASSSPTGTGTSGIETQYF
clone size: -; D gene: -; J gene: TRBJ2-5; V gene: TRBV11-2; CDR3 DNA: TGTGCCAGCAGCTCGGACTCGGGACGGCTCCGGTGGGAGACCCAGTACTTC; CDR3 protein: CASSSDSGRLRWETQYF
clone size: -; D gene: TRBD1; J gene: TRBJ2-6; V gene: TRBV5-1; CDR3 DNA: TGCGCCAGCAGCACTGGACAGGGTGGTTTCTCTGGGGCCAACGTCCTGACTTTC; CDR3 protein: CASSTGQGGFSGANVLTF
clone size: -; D gene: -; J gene: TRBJ1-2; V gene: TRBV5-1; CDR3 DNA: TGCGCCAGCAGCTCGGACCCTTGGGCGACTGATAACTATGGCTACACCTTC; CDR3 protein: CASSSDPWATDNYGYTF
clone size: -; D gene: -; J gene: TRBJ1-1; V gene: TRBV5-1; CDR3 DNA: TGCGCCAGCAGAGACCAGGGGAACACTGAAGCTTTCTTT; CDR3 protein: CASRDQGNTEAFF
clone size: -; D gene: -; J gene: TRBJ2-7; V gene: TRBV5-1; CDR3 DNA: TGCGCCAGCAGCTCCGGGGCTGGGGAGCAGTACTTC; CDR3 protein: CASSSGAGEQYF
clone size: -; D gene: TRBD1; J gene: TRBJ1-1; V gene: TRBV6-9; CDR3 DNA: TGTGCCAGCAGGTTGGGACAGATAAACACTGAAGCTTTCTTT; CDR3 protein: CASRLGQINTEAFF
clone size: -; D gene: -; J gene: TRBJ1-2; V gene: TRBV27; CDR3 DNA: TGTGCCAGCAGTTTTGCAGGATACTATGGCTACACCTTC; CDR3 protein: CASSFAGYYGYTF
clone size: -; D gene: -; J gene: TRBJ1-4; V gene: TRBV4-1; CDR3 DNA: TGCGCCAGCAGCCAAGATCGGGCAACTAATGAAAAACTGTTTTTT; CDR3 protein: CASSQDRATNEKLFF
clone size: once; D gene: -; J gene: TRBJ1-6; V gene: TRBV7-8; CDR3 DNA: TGTGCCAGCAGCTTAGGGCAGGATAATTCACCCCTCCACTTT; CDR3 protein: CASSLGQDNSPLHF
clone size: -; D gene: -; J gene: TRBJ1-3; V gene: TRBV18; CDR3 DNA: TGTGCCAGCTCACCCTGGACGAGGTCTAGAAACACCATATATTTT; CDR3 protein: CASSPWTRSRNTIYF
clone size: -; D gene: -; J gene: TRBJ2-4; V gene: TRBV6-6; CDR3 DNA: TGTGCCAGCAGTTACTCGACAGGTTACGGCAAAAACATTCAGTACTTC; CDR3 protein: CASSYSTGYGKNIQYF
clone size: -; D gene: -; J gene: TRBJ2-3; V gene: TRBV5-1; CDR3 DNA: TGCGCCAGCAGCTTAGCGGCGAGCACAGATACGCAGTATTTT; CDR3 protein: CASSLAASTDTQYF
clone size: -; D gene: -; J gene: TRBJ1-2; V gene: TRBV27; CDR3 DNA: TGTGCCAGCAGGCTACAGGGCCCCTATAGTGGCTACACCTTC; CDR3 protein: CASRLQGPYSGYTF
clone size: -; D gene: -; J gene: TRBJ2-2; V gene: TRBV27; CDR3 DNA: TGTGCCAGCAGCCCAGGGAGGACCGGGGAGCTGTTTTTT; CDR3 protein: CASSPGRTGELFF
clone size: -; D gene: TRBD1; J gene: TRBJ2-3; V gene: TRBV25-1; CDR3 DNA: TGTGCCAGCGGGACTCCCGGGACAGGTGGAGATACGCAGTATTTT; CDR3 protein: CASGTPGTGGDTQYF
clone size: once; D gene: TRBD2; J gene: TRBJ2-3; V gene: TRBV14; CDR3 DNA: TGTGCCAGCAGCCAAAACTTAGCGGGAGGTTCAGATACGCAGTATTTT; CDR3 protein: CASSQNLAGGSDTQYF
clone size: -; D gene: -; J gene: TRBJ1-2; V gene: TRBV19; CDR3 DNA: TGTGCCAGTAGTATCCGTCGCTATGGCTACACCTTC; CDR3 protein: CASSIRRYGYTF
clone size: once; D gene: -; J gene: TRBJ1-3; V gene: TRBV6-5; CDR3 DNA: TGTGCCAGCACCAGAGAGGCAGGGTTTGGAAACACCATATATTTT; CDR3 protein: CASTREAGFGNTIYF
clone size: -; D gene: -; J gene: TRBJ2-1; V gene: TRBV29-1; CDR3 DNA: TGCAGCGTTGGAAGCGCCTTCCCTACGGACAATGAGCAGTTCTTC; CDR3 protein: CSVGSAFPTDNEQFF
clone size: -; D gene: -; J gene: TRBJ1-2; V gene: TRBV18; CDR3 DNA: TGTGCCAGCTCACCAAACGGGGGCCTCGACTATGGCTACACCTTC; CDR3 protein: CASSPNGGLDYGYTF
clone size: -; D gene: -; J gene: TRBJ2-2; V gene: TRBV14; CDR3 DNA: TGTGCCAGCTCACGTACTAGTCCCTCCGGGGAGCTGTTTTTT; CDR3 protein: CASSRTSPSGELFF
clone size: -; D gene: TRBD2; J gene: TRBJ2-5; V gene: TRBV2; CDR3 DNA: TGTGCCAGCAGTGATCAGCGGGGGAAAGAGACCCAGTACTTC; CDR3 protein: CASSDQRGKETQYF
clone size: once; D gene: -; J gene: TRBJ2-5; V gene: TRBV10-3; CDR3 DNA: TGTGCCATCAGGGATTCTAGGAACCAAGAGACCCAGTACTTC; CDR3 protein: CAIRDSRNQETQYF
clone size: -; D gene: -; J gene: TRBJ2-5; V gene: TRBV11-1; CDR3 DNA: TGTGCCAGCAGCTTAAGATGGGGCCGAGAGACCCAGTACTTC; CDR3 protein: CASSLRWGRETQYF
clone size: few; D gene: -; J gene: TRBJ1-6; V gene: TRBV7-2; CDR3 DNA: TGTGCCAGCAGCTTAGGCACAGGGACTAATTCACCCCTCCACTTT; CDR3 protein: CASSLGTGTNSPLHF
clone size: -; D gene: TRBD1; J gene: TRBJ1-2; V gene: TRBV6-5; CDR3 DNA: TGTGCCAGCAGTTTACAGGGGGCTAGCTATGGCTACACCTTC; CDR3 protein: CASSLQGASYGYTF
clone size: -; D gene: -; J gene: TRBJ2-1; V gene: TRBV12-1; CDR3 DNA: TGTGCCAGCAGACGCACTAGAATAAACCGGGATGAGCAGTTCTTC; CDR3 protein: CASRRTRINRDEQFF
clone size: -; D gene: -; J gene: TRBJ1-5; V gene: TRBV9; CDR3 DNA: TGTGCCAGCAGCGAGGGGGGCGGACGCAATCAGCCCCAGCATTTT; CDR3 protein: CASSEGGGRNQPQHF
clone size: -; D gene: -; J gene: TRBJ2-6; V gene: TRBV5-4; CDR3 DNA: TGTGCCAGCAGCCTAACAGGCTCTGGGGCCAACGTCCTGACTTTC; CDR3 protein: CASSLTGSGANVLTF